The rows below give T cell receptor beta chains drawn from one sample of a study of blood T cell repertoires in COVID-19. Profiling relied on immunoSEQ multiplex PCR, and the TCRdb table lists in-frame clones only, not all of them. Among 650,000 to 800,000 clones, around 89% were seen once, and the ten largest hold approximately 0.25%. The sample comprised peripheral blood. The source of these receptors is a woman in her late teens or twenties with acute or convalescent COVID-19. The CDR3 runs from the conserved cysteine through the conserved F or W. The D gene is left open where the match is weak. Expanded clones are given a class, and other clones once, few, many or no size at all.

J gene: TRBJ2-2; D gene: TRBD1; clone size: .; V gene: TRBV5-1; CDR3 protein: CASSNRDRTHPGELFF
J gene: TRBJ1-1; D gene: .; clone size: few; V gene: TRBV5-1; CDR3 protein: CASSKGPGTEAFF
J gene: TRBJ2-3; D gene: TRBD2; clone size: .; V gene: TRBV7-9; CDR3 protein: CASSLAAGSDTQYF
J gene: TRBJ1-1; D gene: .; clone size: .; V gene: TRBV7-8; CDR3 protein: CASSFAVNTEAFF
J gene: TRBJ1-5; D gene: TRBD1; clone size: once; V gene: TRBV19; CDR3 protein: CASRSRGGLNQPQHF
J gene: TRBJ1-1; D gene: TRBD1; clone size: .; V gene: TRBV6-5; CDR3 protein: CASSYTLDRRNTEAFF
J gene: TRBJ1-2; D gene: TRBD1; clone size: .; V gene: TRBV28; CDR3 protein: CASSPGGLGYTF
J gene: TRBJ2-2; D gene: .; clone size: once; V gene: TRBV2; CDR3 protein: CASSDPGVNTGELFF
J gene: TRBJ1-5; D gene: .; clone size: .; V gene: TRBV12-3/TRBV12-4; CDR3 protein: CASSFRRDQPQHF
J gene: TRBJ1-5; D gene: .; clone size: .; V gene: TRBV4-1; CDR3 protein: CASSQASGYWDQPQHF
J gene: TRBJ1-6; D gene: .; clone size: .; V gene: TRBV11-2; CDR3 protein: CASSPRGSYNSPLHF